Listed here is a single TCR beta chain. Its antigen remains undetermined. One end of the junction fails to match germline, which may point to a read error. Its CDR3 holds 11 amino acids, cysteine through phenylalanine. Of all the DNA, just the CDR3 is kept, 33 bases in frame from base 1. CDR1 is given as MDHEN and CDR2 as SYDVKM, both from the germline V gene. This entry belongs to a study of cytomegalovirus exposure and HLA in healthy donors (TCRdb year 2017). The study in broad terms: In an earlier analysis of under 750 of the donors, less than 350 Gb of sequence data and approximately 120 million unique TCR beta sequences from roughly 190 million T cells were reported. In a later analysis, previously published TCR beta repertoires from hundreds of donors were re-analyzed and high-resolution HLA genotyping was added so that TCR occurrence patterns could be studied. To predict cytomegalovirus infection status, the study combined high-throughput TCR immunosequencing, statistical association of individual TCRs with disease status, and machine learning. The study used immunosequencing to profile the T cell repertoires of 666 subjects and linked those repertoires to cytomegalovirus serostatus. The later analysis used no new phenotypic data to find candidate immune exposures, relying instead on TCR beta sequences and their occurrence across donors. Because of strong linkage in the cohort, roughly five DR-DQ haplotypes were treated as single units for association and clustering. In an earlier analysis of about 590 of the donors, high-throughput TCR beta sequencing was used to judge whether each TCR beta V gene segment behaved as functional or pseudogenic. Every repertoire in the discovery cohort had been generated on one and the same sequencing platform. Genome-wide SNP genotypes for about 65% of the roughly 670 donors were used in a later genetic analysis, which treated that subset as a discovery cohort. Class I and class II HLA loci were covered by the typing at four-digit resolution. Donor age, sex, ethnicity and CMV serostatus were compiled alongside the repertoire data. The study aimed to test whether cataloging public T cell receptors could reveal signatures of past pathogen exposure. An early release covering 550 to 700 HLA-typed donors comprised about 310 gigabases of sequencing data and around 80 million unique TCR sequences. Across around 400 genotyped donors of the cohort, an average of approximately 240,000 unique TCR beta nucleotide sequences per donor were sequenced, and around 20% of those sequences were non-productive. Of the approximately 400 genotyped donors, 75% to 85% were placed in the genetic ancestry cluster associated with self-reported Caucasian donors. Besides the first cohort of approximately 710 subjects, a separate validation cohort made up of some 110 different subjects was used. The number of typed donors differed by locus: about 620-640 for A, B, C, DRB1 and DQB1; approximately 520 for DQA1; approximately 600 for DPA1; and around 450 for DPB1. Paper-wide results and their limitations: Assigning TCR associations to individual alleles was difficult when HLA alleles, especially DR and DQ, strongly co-occurred. A later analysis found that most CMV-associated TCR beta chains appeared HLA-restricted, with HLA associations seemingly driven largely by CMV exposure. Compared with the approximately 700-donor mean, donors in an Asian-associated ancestry cluster had fewer N-insertions in productive TCRs, according to a later genetic analysis. According to a later analysis, parvovirus B19, influenza, CMV and Epstein-Barr virus appeared linked to several top co-occurrence clusters. The study gave a list of about 150 TCR beta chains associated with cytomegalovirus. Most TCR sequences were seen in very few donors, while some public TCRs were found in many individuals. Roughly uniform sequencing depth across donors was assumed in presence/absence analyses, although this assumption may not hold. The classifier was reported to diagnose cytomegalovirus status with high specificity and sensitivity in both the original cohort and the validation cohort. In a later analysis, HLA-associated TCR beta chains were found to be more clonally expanded and to have lower generation probabilities than equally common non-associated chains. Three of the identified cytomegalovirus-associated TCR beta chains were confirmed in vitro to be specific for cytomegalovirus antigens. Correlated functional status among segregating V segments might be attributable to linkage disequilibrium, but an unknown experimental factor could not be ruled out. It was suggested by the authors that the approach could potentially be generalized to other disease states and immunological phenotypes. A later analysis found that TCR association rates varied across HLA loci, with DRB1 alleles showing the most associated TCRs and HLA-C alleles the fewest. V-gene and J-gene trimming of TCR beta chains was associated with a missense DCLRE1C variant in a later genetic analysis, and the association was replicated in an independent cohort. Because HLA typing was unavailable for some donors at each locus, only the typed subset was used in association tests. A cluster of highly shared sequence variants was judged likely to represent a technical artifact of the sequencing pipeline. CMV serostatus was the only immune exposure information available for the cohort. The 87-base-pair reads could not distinguish some IMGT-functional V segments, including TRBV6-2 and TRBV6-3, so those segments were excluded. At a false discovery rate of 0.05, a later analysis linked around 17,000 TCR beta sequences to specific HLA alleles. Because counts were too low, around 17 rarely observed V segments, including chromosome 9 orphons, were left out of the earlier analysis of approximately 580 of the donors. Broadly in line with IMGT annotations, most TCR beta V segments showed up in productive rearrangements about 87% or about 30% of the time in an earlier analysis of under 700 of the donors. A further reported finding was that TCR beta sequences accurately predicted the HLA-A and HLA-B alleles for most subjects in the first cohort. In this cohort, only TCR beta chains were sequenced, and detectable features were limited by the absence of alpha or paired-chain data.

The cohort was made up of approximately 670 healthy bone marrow donors. At the time of sampling, all cohort members were nominally healthy, though unrecorded immune exposures were likely present. The donor was CMV seronegative and was included in the group of hundreds of seronegative cohort members. Each donor provided a peripheral blood sample, and peripheral blood mononuclear cells were used for TCR beta sequencing. Genomic DNA extraction from the blood cell samples was performed with the Qiagen DNeasy Blood Extraction Kit. Receptor amplification or capture employed the immunoSEQ multiplex PCR assay. A mixture of 60 forward primers for TCR Vbeta segments and 13 reverse primers for TCR Jbeta segments was used in the multiplex PCR. A multiplex PCR assay on genomic DNA amplified the CDR3 region of rearranged TCR beta genes. The Illumina HiSeq System was used to sequence the amplified TCR beta libraries as 87-base-pair reads. As for the original processing: In a later analysis, tens of millions of unique TCR beta chains were counted across the roughly 670 repertoires, and roughly 9.9 million of these chains were shared by at least two donors. A nearest-neighbor algorithm error-corrected the raw reads and collapsed the reads into unique sequences, merging closely related sequences to remove PCR and sequencing errors. CDR3 sequences were aligned to IMGT reference sequences to assign V, D and J gene segments. Each retained sequence needed at least a six-nucleotide match to both a V gene segment and a J gene segment. Rearrangements were called productive when the CDR3 lacked stop codons and stayed in frame with V and J; all others were non-productive. Following IMGT convention, CDR3 was defined as the stretch from the second conserved V-encoded cysteine up to the conserved J-encoded phenylalanine. The earlier analysis of 500 to 650 of the donors excluded any sequence lacking an unambiguous match to a single V gene segment. In an earlier analysis of 450 to 750 of the donors, a V segment was called functional when productive rearrangements were above 56.7%, and segregating when the standard deviation between donors exceeded 5%. A statistical classification framework was developed to diagnose cytomegalovirus status using the catalog of TCR beta chain sequences. In a later analysis, V and J genes were assigned by comparing TCR nucleotide sequences against IMGT/GENE-DB human TR gene sequences. A later analysis assigned CDR3 sequences and most-parsimonious VDJ recombination scenarios with the TCRdist pipeline. In a later analysis, each TCR beta chain was defined by its CDR3 amino acid sequence together with its V-gene family, and reads lacking a unique V-gene family were excluded. A later analysis removed nearly 600 highly shared, low-generation-probability nucleotide sequences to deal with suspected cross-contamination and a sequencing artifact. A later analysis calculated a clonal expansion index for each public chain from normalized within-repertoire ranks of inferred template counts. In a later analysis, generation probabilities were computed using a VDJ recombination model fitted to out-of-frame rearrangements, and the results were checked against IGoR. In a later analysis, TCR-TCR, TCR-HLA and TCR-CMV co-occurrence was scored with hypergeometric tests, and a repertoire-size bias correction was applied to TCR pairs. To estimate false discovery rates, a later analysis permuted the HLA or CMV assignments 20 times. A later analysis grouped co-occurring TCRs with DBSCAN, adding TCRdist sequence similarity when clustering within HLA-allele-positive subsets. Co-occurrence clustering excluded repertoires with fewer than 30,000 or more than 120,000 public chains, plus five with anomalous nucleotide sharing. Not all clones reach the TCRdb copy of this immuneACCESS table, which keeps in-frame sequences only. Checked studies attribute under half of the gap to unresolved V genes and leave the rest unexplained. For V, J and clone size, that table is used; D and trimming come from the DNA. This sample has about 140,000 clones in its table, and around a tenth of those were observed once. The ten top clones hold roughly 1.9% of the sample.

Sequenced material: PBMCs. The chain is assembled from TRBV28 and TRBJ1-4, with no D gene named confidently. The clonotype originates from a male donor in good health and CMV-seronegative. The bases read TGTGCCAGCAGTTTAGGCAGGATGATGGTTTTT. Translated, it reads CASSLGRMMVF. Reference TRBV28 and TRBJ1-4 genes cover what lies past the CDR3, so the full variable domain is DVKVTQSSRYLVKRTGEKVFLECVQDMDHENMFWYRQDPGLGLRLIYFSYDVKMKEKGDIPEGYSVSREKKERFSLILESASTNQTSMYLCASSLGRMMVFGSGTQLSVL.